The 5 T cell receptor beta chains given below trace back to one sample, sequenced in a study of long-term antiretroviral therapy in people with HIV. An immunoSEQ assay, version v3.0, was performed at survey level. This table comes from immunoSEQ multiplex PCR, and its TCRdb copy is limited to in-frame clones, with some not included. The sample lists roughly 30,000 clones, over 80% occurring once. Here the sequenced sample was unsorted PBMCs, taken almost 2.9 years after starting antiretroviral therapy. The source of these receptors is a man aged 30 to 45 with HIV.

V and J are TRBV29-1 and TRBJ2-1; D not certain. Germline V lookup: CDR1 SQVTM, CDR2 ANQGSEA. CDR3 length: 9 amino acids. V was pared by 3 bases and J by 13 bases, with 7 bases between. CDR3 protein: CSVDSSQFF. CDR3 DNA: TGCAGCGTTGATTCCTCTCAGTTCTTC.

The genes are TRBV9 and TRBJ1-4; D gene unclear. From germline, CDR1 is SGDLS and CDR2 YYNGEE. The CDR3 loop spans 12 amino acids. V lost 3 bases to trimming and J lost 7 bases, with 7 bases between them. The CDR3 region has the DNA TGTGCCAGCAGCGGAGGACCTGAAAAACTGTTTTTT. Encoded protein: CASSGGPEKLFF. The full variable domain, completed using reference TRBV9 and TRBJ1-4, is DSGVTQTPKHLITATGQRVTLRCSPRSGDLSVYWYQQSLDQGLQFLIQYYNGEERAKGNILERFSAQQFPDLHSELNLSSLELGDSALYFCASSGGPEKLFFGSGTQLSVL.

The chain carries TRBV30 and TRBJ1-3, with D possibly being TRBD1 (6 bases). V shed 4 bases and J shed 0 bases, with 16 bases lying between them. The CDR3 totals 16 residues. CDR1 and CDR2 from the germline V gene are GTSNPN and SVGIG (reference sequence). The CDR3 reads CAWKKQGWTSGNTIYF. The CDR3 nucleotides are TGTGCCTGGAAAAAACAGGGATGGACCTCTGGAAACACCATATATTTT.

The V and J genes are TRBV6-5 and TRBJ2-1; possible D gene TRBD2, 5 bases. The CDR3 length is 13 residues. V was clipped by 1 base and J by 5 bases, with 6 bases between them. CDR1 and CDR2 from the germline V gene are MNHEY and SVGAGI. CDR3 amino acids: CASSYYGDNEQFF. The CDR3 nucleotides are TGTGCCAGCAGTTACTACGGGGACAATGAGCAGTTCTTC.

This chain connects TRBV6-5 to TRBJ2-6; D is unresolved. Germline CDR1 and CDR2: MNHEY and SVGAGI. Trimming removed 8 bases at V and 0 bases at J, with 2 bases between. The CDR3 covers 12 residues. The CDR3 DNA reads as TGTGCCAGCCTCTCTGGGGCCAACGTCCTGACTTTC. It encodes CASLSGANVLTF.